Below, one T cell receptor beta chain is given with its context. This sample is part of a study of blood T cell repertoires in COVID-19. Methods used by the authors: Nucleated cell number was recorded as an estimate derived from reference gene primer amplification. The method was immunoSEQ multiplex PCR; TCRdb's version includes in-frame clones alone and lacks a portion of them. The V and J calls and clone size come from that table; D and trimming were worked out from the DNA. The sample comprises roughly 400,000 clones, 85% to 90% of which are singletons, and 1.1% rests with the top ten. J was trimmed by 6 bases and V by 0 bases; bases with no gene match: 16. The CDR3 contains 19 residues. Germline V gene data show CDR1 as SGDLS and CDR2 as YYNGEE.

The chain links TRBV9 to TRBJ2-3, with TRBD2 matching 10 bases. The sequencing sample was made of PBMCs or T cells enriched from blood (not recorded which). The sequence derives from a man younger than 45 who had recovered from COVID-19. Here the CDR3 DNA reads TGTGCCAGCAGCGTAGAAACTAGCGGGACCTACCCACCCAAGGATACGCAGTATTTT. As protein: CASSVETSGTYPPKDTQYF.